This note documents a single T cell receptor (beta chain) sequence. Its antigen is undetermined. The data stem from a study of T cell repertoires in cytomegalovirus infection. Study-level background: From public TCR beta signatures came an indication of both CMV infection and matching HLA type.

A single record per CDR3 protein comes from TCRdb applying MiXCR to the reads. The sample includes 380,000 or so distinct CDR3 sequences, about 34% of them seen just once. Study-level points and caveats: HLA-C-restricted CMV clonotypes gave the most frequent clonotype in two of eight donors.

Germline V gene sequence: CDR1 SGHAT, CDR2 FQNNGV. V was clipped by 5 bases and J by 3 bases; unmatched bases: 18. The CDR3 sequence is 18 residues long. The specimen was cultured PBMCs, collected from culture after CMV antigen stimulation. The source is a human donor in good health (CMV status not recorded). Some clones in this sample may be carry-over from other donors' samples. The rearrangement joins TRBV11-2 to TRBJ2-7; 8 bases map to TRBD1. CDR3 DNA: TGTGCCAGCAGCCTTTCCATCGGACAGGGTAGTCCCCGCTACGAGCAGTACTTC. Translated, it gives CASSLSIGQGSPRYEQYF.